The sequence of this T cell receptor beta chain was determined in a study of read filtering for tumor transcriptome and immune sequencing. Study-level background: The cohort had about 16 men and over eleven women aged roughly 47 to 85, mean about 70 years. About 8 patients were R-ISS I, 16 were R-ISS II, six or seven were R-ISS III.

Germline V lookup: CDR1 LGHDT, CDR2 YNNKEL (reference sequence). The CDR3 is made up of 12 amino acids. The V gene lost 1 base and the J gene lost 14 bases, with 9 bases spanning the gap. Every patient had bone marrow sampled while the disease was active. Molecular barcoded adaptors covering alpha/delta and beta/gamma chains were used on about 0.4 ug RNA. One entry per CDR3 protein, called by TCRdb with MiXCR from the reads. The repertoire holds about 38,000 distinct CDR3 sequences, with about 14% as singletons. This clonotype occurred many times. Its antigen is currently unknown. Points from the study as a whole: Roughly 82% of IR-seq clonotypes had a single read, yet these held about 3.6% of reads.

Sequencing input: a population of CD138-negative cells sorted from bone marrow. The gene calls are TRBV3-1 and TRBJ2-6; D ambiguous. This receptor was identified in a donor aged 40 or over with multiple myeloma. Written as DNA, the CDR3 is TGTGCCAGCAGCCAAGGAGATGGGATCCTGACTTTC. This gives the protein CASSQGDGILTF.